This T cell receptor (beta chain) was sequenced in a study of T cell repertoires in cytomegalovirus infection. Each CDR3 protein is one row after TCRdb ran MiXCR on the reads. The sample carries about 100,000 distinct CDR3 sequences, under 45% recorded once. Trimming cost V 4 bases and J 8 bases; bases outside gene matches: 12. CDR3 length: 17 amino acids. Per the germline V gene, CDR1 is MGHRA and CDR2 is YSYEKL. This clonotype was seen a handful of times. Its antigen remains unidentified. V is TRBV4-1 and J is TRBJ2-1; 12 bases are shared with TRBD1. Material: CD8+ T cells from cultured PBMCs, obtained from culture after CMV antigen stimulation. The source of this sequence is a human donor in good health (CMV status not recorded). Some clones in this sample may be carry-over from other donors' samples. CDR3 nucleotides: TGCGCCAGCAGCCTTAAAATACCGGGACAGGGGGCCTATGAGCAGTTCTTC. This encodes CASSLKIPGQGAYEQFF.